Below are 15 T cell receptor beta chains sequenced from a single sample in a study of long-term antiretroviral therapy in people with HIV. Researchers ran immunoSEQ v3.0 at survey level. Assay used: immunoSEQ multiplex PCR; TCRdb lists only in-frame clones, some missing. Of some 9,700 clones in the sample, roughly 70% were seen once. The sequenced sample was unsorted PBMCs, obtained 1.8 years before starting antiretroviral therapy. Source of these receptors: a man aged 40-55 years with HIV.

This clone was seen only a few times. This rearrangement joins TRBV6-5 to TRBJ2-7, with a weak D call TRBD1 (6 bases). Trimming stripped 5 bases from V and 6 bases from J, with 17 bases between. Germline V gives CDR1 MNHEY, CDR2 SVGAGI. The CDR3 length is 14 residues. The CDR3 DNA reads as TGTGCCAGCAGTCCGACAGGCATCACGGGCGAGCAGTACTTC. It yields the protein CASSPTGITGEQYF.

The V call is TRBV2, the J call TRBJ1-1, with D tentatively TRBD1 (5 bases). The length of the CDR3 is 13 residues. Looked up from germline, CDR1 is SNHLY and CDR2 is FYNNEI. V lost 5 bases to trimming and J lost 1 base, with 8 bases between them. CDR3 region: CASSFTGNTEAFF. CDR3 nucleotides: TGTGCCAGCAGTTTTACAGGGAACACTGAAGCTTTCTTT.

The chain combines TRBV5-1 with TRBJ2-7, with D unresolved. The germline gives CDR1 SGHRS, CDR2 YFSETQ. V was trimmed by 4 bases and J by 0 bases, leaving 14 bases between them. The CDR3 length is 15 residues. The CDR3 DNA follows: TGCGCCAGCAGCCTAACGGGTGCGACCTCCTACGAGCAGTACTTC. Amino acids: CASSLTGATSYEQYF.

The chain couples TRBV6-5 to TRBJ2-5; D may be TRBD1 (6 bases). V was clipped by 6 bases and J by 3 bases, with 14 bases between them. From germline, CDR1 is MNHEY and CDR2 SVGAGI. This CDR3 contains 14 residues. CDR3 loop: CASSLTGPKETQYF. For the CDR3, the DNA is TGTGCCAGCAGCCTCACAGGGCCGAAAGAGACCCAGTACTTC.

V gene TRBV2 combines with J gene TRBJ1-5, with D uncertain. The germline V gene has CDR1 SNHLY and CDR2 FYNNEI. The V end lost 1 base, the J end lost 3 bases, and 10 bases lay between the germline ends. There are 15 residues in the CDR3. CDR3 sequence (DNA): TGTGCCAGCAGTGAAGGTCCCAGAGTCAATCAGCCCCAGCATTTT. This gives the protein CASSEGPRVNQPQHF.

The CDR3 sequence: CASSRDVRDREDSGANVLTF. DNA for the CDR3: TGCGCCAGCAGCCGGGACGTCCGGGACAGGGAAGACTCTGGGGCCAACGTCCTGACTTTC. The rearrangement uses TRBV4-1 and TRBJ2-6; TRBD1 matches at 9 bases. Germline V lookup: CDR1 MGHRA, CDR2 YSYEKL. Unmatched junction bases numbered 13, after V lost 4 bases and J lost 0 bases. This CDR3 contains 20 residues.

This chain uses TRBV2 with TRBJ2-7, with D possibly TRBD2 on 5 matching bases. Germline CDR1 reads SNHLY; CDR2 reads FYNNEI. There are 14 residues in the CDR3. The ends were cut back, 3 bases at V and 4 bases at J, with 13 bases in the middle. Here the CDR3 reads CASSDSSGTYEQYF. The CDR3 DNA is TGTGCCAGCAGTGATTCCAGCGGCACTTACGAGCAGTACTTC. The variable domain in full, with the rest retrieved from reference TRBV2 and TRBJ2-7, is EPEVTQTPSHQVTQMGQEVILRCVPISNHLYFYWYRQILGQKVEFLVSFYNNEISEKSEIFDDQFSVERPDGSNFTLKIRSTKLEDSAMYFCASSDSSGTYEQYFGPGTRLTVT.

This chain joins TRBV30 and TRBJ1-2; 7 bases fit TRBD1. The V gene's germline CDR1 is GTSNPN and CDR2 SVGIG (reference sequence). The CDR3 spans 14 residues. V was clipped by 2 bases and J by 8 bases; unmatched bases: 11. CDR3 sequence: CAWSLNRGAQGYTF. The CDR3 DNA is TGTGCCTGGAGTTTGAACAGGGGAGCACAGGGCTACACCTTC.

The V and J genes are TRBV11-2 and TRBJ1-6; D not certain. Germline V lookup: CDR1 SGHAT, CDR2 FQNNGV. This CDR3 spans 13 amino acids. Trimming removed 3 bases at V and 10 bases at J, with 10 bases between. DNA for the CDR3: TGTGCCAGCAGCTTGCTAGGAGGATCACCCCTCCACTTT. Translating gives CASSLLGGSPLHF.

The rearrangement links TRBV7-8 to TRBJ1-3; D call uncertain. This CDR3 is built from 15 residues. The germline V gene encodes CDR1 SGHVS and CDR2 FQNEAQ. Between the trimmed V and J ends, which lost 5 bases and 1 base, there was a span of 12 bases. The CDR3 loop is CASSTISYSGNTIYF. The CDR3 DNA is TGTGCCAGCAGCACTATAAGTTATTCTGGAAACACCATATATTTT. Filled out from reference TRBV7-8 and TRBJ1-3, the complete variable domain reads GAGVSQSPRYKVAKRGQDVALRCDPISGHVSLFWYQQALGQGPEFLTYFQNEAQLDKSGLPSDRFFAERPEGSVSTLKIQRTQQEDSAVYLCASSTISYSGNTIYFGEGSWLTVV.

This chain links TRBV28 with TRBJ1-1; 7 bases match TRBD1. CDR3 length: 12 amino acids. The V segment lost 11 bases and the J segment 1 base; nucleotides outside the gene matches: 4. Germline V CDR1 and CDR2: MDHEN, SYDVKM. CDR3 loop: CAGRDRNTEAFF. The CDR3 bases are TGTGCCGGCCGGGACAGGAACACTGAAGCTTTCTTT.

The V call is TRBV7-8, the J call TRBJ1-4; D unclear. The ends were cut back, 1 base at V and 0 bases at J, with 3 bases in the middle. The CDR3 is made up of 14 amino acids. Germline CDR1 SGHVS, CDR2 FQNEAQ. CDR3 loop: CASSLGATNEKLFF. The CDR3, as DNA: TGTGCCAGCAGCTTAGGTGCAACTAATGAAAAACTGTTTTTT.

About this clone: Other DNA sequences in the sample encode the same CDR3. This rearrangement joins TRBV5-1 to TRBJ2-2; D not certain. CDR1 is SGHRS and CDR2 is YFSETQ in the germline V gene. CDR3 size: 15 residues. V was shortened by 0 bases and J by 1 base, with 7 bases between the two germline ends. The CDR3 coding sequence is TGCGCCAGCAGCTTGGCCGAACAGAACACCGGGGAGCTGTTTTTT. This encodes CASSLAEQNTGELFF.

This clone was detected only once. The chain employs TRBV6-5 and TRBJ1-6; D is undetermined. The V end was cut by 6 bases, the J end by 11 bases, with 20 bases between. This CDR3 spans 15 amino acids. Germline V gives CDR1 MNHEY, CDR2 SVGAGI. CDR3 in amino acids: CASRPTGSGRTPLHF. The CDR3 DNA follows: TGTGCCAGCAGACCCACGGGTTCGGGTAGGACACCCCTCCACTTT.

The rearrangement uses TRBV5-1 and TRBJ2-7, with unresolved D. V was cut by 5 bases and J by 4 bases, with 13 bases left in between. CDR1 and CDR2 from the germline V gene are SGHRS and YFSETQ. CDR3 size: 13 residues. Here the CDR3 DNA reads TGCGCCAGCAGTCCTGGGGATAGGTACGAGCAGTACTTC. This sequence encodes CASSPGDRYEQYF. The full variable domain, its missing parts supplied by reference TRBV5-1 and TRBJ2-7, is KAGVTQTPRYLIKTRGQQVTLSCSPISGHRSVSWYQQTPGQGLQFLFEYFSETQRNKGNFPGRFSGRQFSNSRSEMNVSTLELGDSALYLCASSPGDRYEQYFGPGTRLTVT.